The 17 T cell receptor beta chains given below trace back to one sample, sequenced in a study of Graves' ophthalmopathy and Graves' hyperthyroidism. RNA transcripts served as template for amplifying TCR beta CDR3 sequences. A first-round RT-PCR used HTBI primers, followed by a second-round multiplex PCR. Via MiXCR, TCRdb re-called the multiplex PCR reads, giving one row per CDR3 protein. Of hundreds of thousands of distinct CDR3 sequences in the sample, approximately 15% were seen once. Input material: blood. The receptors derive from a woman aged 30 to 39 with Graves' ophthalmopathy.

This clonotype showed up many times. This chain connects TRBV6-1 to TRBJ1-1; D is unclear. Germline lookup yields CDR1 MNHNS and CDR2 SASEGT. Trimming stripped 1 base from V and 1 base from J, with 4 bases between. CDR3 length: 13 residues. The CDR3 region has the DNA TGTGCCAGCAGTGAAGGACCGAACACTGAAGCTTTCTTT. Translation gives CASSEGPNTEAFF.

This clonotype was detected only a few times. The genes are TRBV2 and TRBJ2-7, with D unresolved. The V gene's germline CDR1 is SNHLY and CDR2 FYNNEI. This CDR3 is 14 amino acids long. Trimming pared 1 base from V and 0 bases from J, leaving 7 bases between. The CDR3 sequence: CASSEGRNSYEQYF. CDR3 nucleotide sequence: TGTGCCAGCAGTGAAGGTCGGAACTCCTACGAGCAGTACTTC.

The chain employs TRBV2 and TRBJ1-6; 8 bases agree with TRBD1. V shed 6 bases and J 10 bases; nucleotides not matched to a gene: 20. CDR1 and CDR2 (germline): SNHLY, FYNNEI. The CDR3 totals 18 residues. CDR3 DNA: TGTGCCAGCAGGAACTTCAGGACAGGGAGCGGCGGGGGGTCACCCCTCCACTTT. Translated, it gives CASRNFRTGSGGGSPLHF. The full variable domain, its missing parts supplied by reference TRBV2 and TRBJ1-6, is EPEVTQTPSHQVTQMGQEVILRCVPISNHLYFYWYRQILGQKVEFLVSFYNNEISEKSEIFDDQFSVERPDGSNFTLKIRSTKLEDSAMYFCASRNFRTGSGGGSPLHFGNGTRLTVT.

This clonotype has ten or more counts. J is TRBJ2-5 and V is TRBV7-2; tentatively, D is TRBD1 (6 bases). The V end lost 1 base, the J end lost 4 bases, and 13 bases lay between the germline ends. Per germline, CDR1 SGHTA and CDR2 FQGNSA. The length of the CDR3 is 15 residues. CDR3 nucleotide sequence: TGTGCCAGCAGCTTAGACGGACAGAGGCGAGAGACCCAGTACTTC. Its translation: CASSLDGQRRETQYF.

This clonotype was recorded a few times. This chain links TRBV5-1 with TRBJ2-7; D is perhaps TRBD2 (6 bases). V lost 0 bases and J lost 5, with 12 bases in between. Germline CDR1 is SGHRS and CDR2 is YFSETQ. This CDR3 region has 14 residues. The DNA for the CDR3 is TGCGCCAGCAGCTTGGTGGGACTCTTCGACGAGCAGTACTTC. It specifies CASSLVGLFDEQYF.

The chain carries TRBV28 and TRBJ1-5; 8 positions match TRBD1. The CDR3 is made up of 15 amino acids. Germline assignment: CDR1 MDHEN and CDR2 SYDVKM. J was trimmed by 5 bases and V by 4 bases; bases with no gene match: 7. This chain's CDR3 is CASSYRGIGDQPQHF. The CDR3 DNA reads as TGTGCCAGCAGTTACAGGGGGATAGGTGATCAGCCCCAGCATTTT.

This clonotype was seen at least ten times. The chain links TRBV6-1 to TRBJ1-2; D is perhaps TRBD1 (6 bases). Trimming shortened V by 3 bases and J by 2 bases, and 7 bases separated the two germline ends. The CDR3 length is 13 residues. Germline lookup yields CDR1 MNHNS and CDR2 SASEGT. The CDR3 region is CASSERGNYGYTF. The CDR3 DNA reads TGTGCCAGCAGTGAGAGGGGGAACTATGGCTACACCTTC.

This clonotype was observed many times. J is TRBJ2-5 and V is TRBV27; D is possibly TRBD1 (5 bases). Germline V lookup: CDR1 MNHEY, CDR2 SMNVEV (reference sequence). V was clipped by 3 bases and J by 5 bases, with 19 bases between them. The CDR3 loop spans 16 amino acids. The CDR3 region is CASSFSPARVEETQYF. DNA for the CDR3: TGTGCCAGCAGTTTTTCCCCCGCCAGGGTTGAGGAGACCCAGTACTTC.

This chain uses TRBV27 with TRBJ1-6; D call uncertain. Germline loops: CDR1 MNHEY, CDR2 SMNVEV (reference sequence). The CDR3 spans 15 residues. V was trimmed by 1 base and J by 9 bases, leaving 13 bases between them. The CDR3 DNA sequence: TGTGCCAGCAGTTTATTGAAGGCGGGTGTTTCACCCCTCCACTTT. It yields the protein CASSLLKAGVSPLHF.

The sample holds many counts of this clonotype. The rearrangement links TRBV7-3 to TRBJ2-4; possibly TRBD2 for D (6 bases). The germline CDR1 and CDR2 sequences are SGHTA and FQGTGA. Deletions cut 0 bases from V and 7 bases from J, with 22 bases between. This CDR3 has 18 residues. The CDR3 here is CASSLTPLAREEENIQYF. DNA for the CDR3: TGTGCCAGCAGCTTAACACCACTCGCGAGGGAGGAGGAGAACATTCAGTACTTC.

This clonotype was counted ten times or more. This chain links TRBV7-2 with TRBJ2-7; D might be TRBD2 (5 bases). Trimming removed 8 bases from V and 2 bases from J, with 16 bases in between. Germline V CDR1 and CDR2: SGHTA, FQGNSA. The length of the CDR3 is 14 residues. CDR3 sequence (DNA): TGTGCCAGCCAGCACGGGGTAGGGCCCTACGAGCAGTACTTC. Its protein product is CASQHGVGPYEQYF.

This clonotype was found a few times. The chain is built from TRBV6-1 and TRBJ2-2; D remains unclear. Germline CDR1 and CDR2: MNHNS and SASEGT. V lost 7 bases, J lost 1 base, and 13 bases lay in between. CDR3 length: 15 residues. CDR3 sequence reads: CASNHGQVNTGELFF. The DNA of the CDR3 is TGTGCCAGCAACCACGGGCAGGTGAACACCGGGGAGCTGTTTTTT.

Only a few counts were recorded for this clonotype. This rearrangement joins TRBV12-3 or TRBV12-4 to TRBJ2-2, with TRBD2 identical over 11 bases. The CDR3 covers 19 residues. The junction had 14 bases not matched to a gene; V was cut back by 1 base and J by 7 bases. CDR3 sequence reads: CASSLGWIAGGPLGGELFF. In DNA, the CDR3 is TGTGCCAGCAGTTTAGGATGGATAGCGGGAGGGCCTTTGGGCGGGGAGCTGTTTTTT.

In this sample, this clonotype turned up a few times. The rearrangement links TRBV30 to TRBJ1-6; D is unclear. Trimming removed 2 bases at V and 3 bases at J, with 5 bases between. This CDR3 region has 13 residues. Germline values: CDR1 GTSNPN, CDR2 SVGIG (reference sequence). CDR3 DNA sequence: TGTGCCTGGAGTCTAAACTATAATTCACCCCTCCACTTT. Amino acid sequence: CAWSLNYNSPLHF.

There are many counts of this clonotype. The chain joins TRBV2 to TRBJ2-5; D is uncertain. V shed 6 bases and J shed 2 bases, with 7 bases lying between them. CDR1 and CDR2 (germline): SNHLY, FYNNEI. The CDR3 is made up of 12 amino acids. The CDR3 DNA reads as TGTGCCAGCAGAGCAGAACAAGAGACCCAGTACTTC. Its translation: CASRAEQETQYF.

This clonotype has a count of ten or more. This sequence joins TRBV7-9 and TRBJ1-2; D possibly corresponds to TRBD1 (5 bases). The CDR3 is 13 amino acids. Trimming removed 5 bases from V and 4 bases from J, with 11 bases in between. The germline CDR1 and CDR2 sequences are SEHNR and FQNEAQ (reference sequence). DNA of the CDR3: TGTGCCAGCAGCCCGACAGACCGCTATGGCTACACCTTC. It yields the protein CASSPTDRYGYTF.

This clonotype was observed many times. The genes are TRBV2 and TRBJ1-3; no firm D call. Germline V gene sequence: CDR1 SNHLY, CDR2 FYNNEI. The CDR3 is 15 residues long. V was shortened by 1 base and J by 0 bases, with 7 bases between the two germline ends. This CDR3 is CASSEDSSSGNTIYF. As DNA, the CDR3 is TGTGCCAGCAGTGAAGACAGCTCCTCTGGAAACACCATATATTTT. The complete variable domain, with remaining parts taken from reference TRBV2 and TRBJ1-3, reads EPEVTQTPSHQVTQMGQEVILRCVPISNHLYFYWYRQILGQKVEFLVSFYNNEISEKSEIFDDQFSVERPDGSNFTLKIRSTKLEDSAMYFCASSEDSSSGNTIYFGEGSWLTVV.